Shown below are 21 T cell receptor beta chains from a single sample sequenced in a study of response to subunit inactivated influenza vaccine. MiXCR, applied by TCRdb to the RT-PCR reads, yields one record per CDR3 protein. This sample has hundreds of thousands of distinct CDR3 sequences, with approximately 15% found just once. The sequencing here drew on PBMCs from blood, taken 14 days before vaccination. Receptors originate from a middle-aged man who received an inactivated influenza vaccine.

The table lists this clonotype with a few counts. The rearrangement links TRBV28 to TRBJ1-1; possibly TRBD1 for D (6 bases). With 5 bases removed from V and 5 bases from J, the gap between germline ends came to 15 bases. The CDR3 contains 14 residues. Per germline, CDR1 MDHEN and CDR2 SYDVKM. The CDR3 here is CASSPMDRWTEAFF. For the CDR3, the DNA is TGTGCCAGCAGTCCGATGGACAGATGGACTGAAGCTTTCTTT.

The rearrangement links TRBV20-1 to TRBJ2-4; 12 nucleotides line up with TRBD2. Germline-derived CDR1 and CDR2 are DFQATT and SNEGSKA (reference sequence). The CDR3 is 15 residues long. The J segment lost 9 bases and the V segment lost 2 bases, leaving 8 bases of the junction unmatched. CDR3 protein: CSARLAGGPASIQYF. In DNA, the CDR3 is TGCAGTGCTAGACTAGCGGGAGGGCCTGCGTCCATTCAGTACTTC.

This clonotype was recorded a few times. The chain links TRBV4-1 to TRBJ2-7; 10 nucleotides match TRBD1. Germline V gene sequence: CDR1 MGHRA, CDR2 YSYEKL. With V trimmed by 3 bases and J by 5 bases, 7 bases remained unmatched. This CDR3 has 15 residues. The CDR3 sequence is CASSHGGTGVHEQYF. The CDR3 DNA reads TGCGCCAGCAGCCATGGAGGGACAGGGGTCCACGAGCAGTACTTC.

This clonotype was counted between two and nine times. This sequence joins TRBV9 and TRBJ1-5; D gene ambiguous. Per germline, CDR1 SGDLS and CDR2 YYNGEE. V lost 3 bases to trimming and J lost 0 bases, with 10 bases between them. The CDR3 is 15 amino acids. CDR3 sequence reads: CASSGGSNSNQPQHF. CDR3 sequence (DNA): TGTGCCAGCAGCGGCGGCAGTAATAGCAATCAGCCCCAGCATTTT.

The CDR3: CSAIIEETQYF. Here the CDR3 DNA reads TGCAGTGCTATTATCGAGGAGACCCAGTACTTC. The chain couples TRBV20-1 to TRBJ2-5, with no clear D. Trimming stripped 4 bases from V and 5 bases from J, with 8 bases between. Germline CDR1 is DFQATT and CDR2 is SNEGSKA (reference sequence). The CDR3 consists of 11 residues.

This clonotype was observed many times. V is TRBV5-1 and J is TRBJ2-2, with a tentative D call TRBD2 (5 bases). Trimming left V 0 bases short and J 1 base short, with 10 bases between. CDR3 length: 16 amino acids. Germline values: CDR1 SGHRS, CDR2 YFSETQ. The CDR3 loop reads CASSLAGKGNTGELFF. CDR3 bases: TGCGCCAGCAGCTTGGCCGGGAAGGGGAACACCGGGGAGCTGTTTTTT.

At least ten counts were recorded for this clonotype. At one boundary the junction diverges from the germline segment, which might be a read error. V gene TRBV20-1 combines with J gene TRBJ1-5, with TRBD1 as a possible D gene (5 bases). The CDR3 is 16 amino acids. CDR1 and CDR2 from the germline V gene are DFQATT and SNEGSKA (reference sequence). The CDR3 protein is CSARDLRTLGDQPHHF. The CDR3 nucleotides read TGCAGTGCTAGAGATTTGAGAACTCTGGGGGATCAGCCCCATCATTTT.

The chain carries TRBV7-9 and TRBJ1-2, with D possibly matching TRBD1 (5 bases). V was trimmed by 1 base and J by 7 bases, leaving 13 bases between them. The germline gives CDR1 SEHNR, CDR2 FQNEAQ (reference sequence). This CDR3 has 14 residues. This chain's CDR3 is CASSLGPGLSGYTF. DNA of the CDR3: TGTGCCAGCAGCTTAGGGCCAGGGCTGAGTGGCTACACCTTC.

The chain combines TRBV10-3 with TRBJ2-3; 10 nucleotides agree with TRBD2. Germline CDR1 is ENHRY and CDR2 is SYGVKD. This CDR3 is 19 amino acids long. Trimming removed 11 bases from V and 3 bases from J; junction bases left unmatched: 23. DNA of the CDR3: TGTGCCCCCCCGGGGGAGGAGCGGGAGGGCCCTCTTAGGACAGATACGCAGTATTTT. Its protein is CAPPGEEREGPLRTDTQYF.

The chain carries TRBV6-1 and TRBJ1-4, with D perhaps matching TRBD1 (5 bases). This CDR3 is 17 amino acids long. The V gene's germline CDR1 is MNHNS and CDR2 SASEGT. Trimming removed 1 base from V and 0 bases from J, with 12 bases in between. CDR3 coding DNA: TGTGCCAGCAGTGAAGGGCAGGGCGCTGCAACTAATGAAAAACTGTTTTTT. Protein: CASSEGQGAATNEKLFF.

J is TRBJ1-6 and V is TRBV5-1; D remains unclear. The CDR3 is made up of 13 amino acids. The V end was cut by 0 bases, the J end by 14 bases, with 12 bases between. CDR1 is SGHRS, CDR2 YFSETQ, per germline. In DNA, the CDR3 is TGCGCCAGCAGCTTGGCCGGAGCCAGTACCCTCCACTTT. Encoded protein: CASSLAGASTLHF.

This clonotype showed up just a few times. The CDR3 protein is CASSLSRAYSNQPQHF. The CDR3 bases are TGTGCCAGCAGTTTAAGCAGGGCTTATAGCAATCAGCCCCAGCATTTT. The gene calls are TRBV12-3 or TRBV12-4 and TRBJ1-5; the D gene is possibly TRBD1 (5 bases). The CDR3 spans 16 residues. Trimming pared 2 bases from V and 0 bases from J, leaving 11 bases between.

This clonotype was found a few times. The chain combines TRBV19 with TRBJ1-3; D remains unclear. Germline lookup yields CDR1 LNHDA and CDR2 SQIVND (reference sequence). The CDR3 spans 11 residues. V was cut by 7 bases and J by 3 bases, with 4 bases left in between. CDR3 bases: TGTGCCAGTAAATTTGGAAACACCATATATTTT. It translates to CASKFGNTIYF.

This chain uses TRBV15 with TRBJ1-5, with D possibly TRBD1 on 6 matching bases. The CDR3 loop spans 14 amino acids. V was trimmed by 2 bases and J by 6 bases, leaving 11 bases between them. Germline CDR1 and CDR2: LNHNV and YYDKDF (reference sequence). CDR3 sequence reads: CATSRPGVRQPQHF. The CDR3 coding sequence is TGTGCCACCAGCAGACCAGGGGTTCGTCAGCCCCAGCATTTT.

The chain is built from TRBV7-9 and TRBJ2-7; D not certain. This CDR3 has 13 residues. Looked up from germline, CDR1 is SEHNR and CDR2 is FQNEAQ (reference sequence). Trimming took off 4 bases at V and 5 bases at J, with 12 bases between the two ends. In nucleotides, the CDR3 is TGTGCCAGCAGCTCCCAAGGGTGGCACGAGCAGTACTTC. Translating gives CASSSQGWHEQYF. The full variable domain, with the rest looked up from reference TRBV7-9 and TRBJ2-7, is DTGVSQNPRHKITKRGQNVTFRCDPISEHNRLYWYRQTLGQGPEFLTYFQNEAQLEKSRLLSDRFSAERPKGSFSTLEIQRTEQGDSAMYLCASSSQGWHEQYFGPGTRLTVT.

The chain carries TRBV6-2 or TRBV6-3 and TRBJ1-5, with D unclear. The germline V gene has CDR1 MNHEY and CDR2 SVGEGT. CDR3 size: 12 residues. V lost 5 bases and J lost 7, with 9 bases in between. CDR3: CASSLLHQPQHF. For the CDR3, the DNA is TGTGCCAGCAGTCTATTGCACCAGCCCCAGCATTTT.

This clonotype was observed a handful of times. This chain links TRBV7-8 with TRBJ2-2; maybe TRBD1 (6 bases). The CDR3 has 18 amino acids. Germline V gene data show CDR1 as SGHVS and CDR2 as FQNEAQ. V was cut by 5 bases and J by 0 bases, with 19 bases left in between. CDR3 loop: CASSGGRRTRANTGELFF. The CDR3 nucleotides read TGTGCCAGCAGCGGGGGCCGACGGACCCGCGCGAACACCGGGGAGCTGTTTTTT.

The rearrangement uses TRBV19 and TRBJ2-7; D assignment may be TRBD1 or TRBD2 (5 bases each). The CDR3 runs to 13 residues. The germline V gene has CDR1 LNHDA and CDR2 SQIVND (reference sequence). Trimming shortened V by 4 bases and J by 2 bases, and 9 bases separated the two germline ends. The CDR3 protein is CASSTGRTYEQYF. The CDR3 DNA is TGTGCCAGTAGTACGGGACGAACCTACGAGCAGTACTTC. The complete variable domain, with remaining parts taken from reference TRBV19 and TRBJ2-7, reads DGGITQSPKYLFRKEGQNVTLSCEQNLNHDAMYWYRQDPGQGLRLIYYSQIVNDFQKGDIAEGYSVSREKKESFPLTVTSAQKNPTAFYLCASSTGRTYEQYFGPGTRLTVT.

This clonotype was observed at least ten times. V gene TRBV12-3 or TRBV12-4 combines with J gene TRBJ1-2, with D unclear. Trimming stripped 6 bases from V and 0 bases from J, with 8 bases between. The CDR3 spans 13 residues. The CDR3 bases are TGTGCCAGCAGGGTGGATTCTAACTATGGCTACACCTTC. Translating it yields CASRVDSNYGYTF.

This clonotype was detected a few times. The V call is TRBV11-1, the J call TRBJ2-1; 9 bases fit TRBD2. CDR1 is SGHAT, CDR2 FQDESV, per germline (reference sequence). J was trimmed by 1 base and V by 8 bases; bases with no gene match: 18. This CDR3 has 19 amino acids. Here the CDR3 DNA reads TGTGCCAGCGACGGCAGGGGAAGATATAGCGGGGGTTCCTACAATGAGCAGTTCTTC. Residues: CASDGRGRYSGGSYNEQFF.

The table lists this clonotype with many counts. The gene calls are TRBV12-3 or TRBV12-4 and TRBJ2-3; D uncertain. The CDR3 has 12 residues. The ends were cut back, 6 bases at V and 2 bases at J, with 6 bases in the middle. The CDR3 DNA follows: TGTGCCAGCAGAGACAACACAGATACGCAGTATTTT. Protein sequence: CASRDNTDTQYF.